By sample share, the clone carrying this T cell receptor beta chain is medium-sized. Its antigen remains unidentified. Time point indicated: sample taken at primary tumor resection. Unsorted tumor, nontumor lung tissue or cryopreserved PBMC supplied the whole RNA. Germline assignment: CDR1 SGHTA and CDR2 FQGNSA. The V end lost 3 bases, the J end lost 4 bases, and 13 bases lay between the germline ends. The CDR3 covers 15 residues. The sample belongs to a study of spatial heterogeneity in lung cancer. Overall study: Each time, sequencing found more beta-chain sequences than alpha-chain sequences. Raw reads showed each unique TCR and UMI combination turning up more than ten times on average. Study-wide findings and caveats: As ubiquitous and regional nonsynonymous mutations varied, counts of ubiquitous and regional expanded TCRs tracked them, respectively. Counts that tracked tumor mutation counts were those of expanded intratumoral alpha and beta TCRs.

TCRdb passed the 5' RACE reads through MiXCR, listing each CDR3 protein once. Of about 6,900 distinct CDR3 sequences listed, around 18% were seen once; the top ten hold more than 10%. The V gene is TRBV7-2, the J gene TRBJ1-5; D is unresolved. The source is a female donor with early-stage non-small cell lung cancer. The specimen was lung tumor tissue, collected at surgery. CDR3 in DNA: TGTGCCAGCAGCTTTATATCGGCGGGTAATCAGCCCCAGCATTTT. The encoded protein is CASSFISAGNQPQHF.